Here is one T cell receptor beta chain with its context. The data were obtained in a study of blood T cell repertoires in COVID-19. The ends were cut back, 4 bases at V and 2 bases at J, with 16 bases in the middle. The CDR3 spans 16 residues. The V gene's germline CDR1 is KGHSH and CDR2 LQKENI. Profiling relied on immunoSEQ multiplex PCR, and the TCRdb table lists in-frame clones only, not all of them. The data show hundreds of thousands of clones, roughly 83% seen once. The clonotype was recovered from an elderly man with acute or convalescent COVID-19. V usage is TRBV18 and J usage is TRBJ2-3; weak D call: TRBD1 (6 bases). The sample consisted of peripheral blood. For the CDR3, the DNA is TGTGCCAGCTCACGAGACGAAGACAGGTTCACAGATACGCAGTATTTT. Its protein is CASSRDEDRFTDTQYF.